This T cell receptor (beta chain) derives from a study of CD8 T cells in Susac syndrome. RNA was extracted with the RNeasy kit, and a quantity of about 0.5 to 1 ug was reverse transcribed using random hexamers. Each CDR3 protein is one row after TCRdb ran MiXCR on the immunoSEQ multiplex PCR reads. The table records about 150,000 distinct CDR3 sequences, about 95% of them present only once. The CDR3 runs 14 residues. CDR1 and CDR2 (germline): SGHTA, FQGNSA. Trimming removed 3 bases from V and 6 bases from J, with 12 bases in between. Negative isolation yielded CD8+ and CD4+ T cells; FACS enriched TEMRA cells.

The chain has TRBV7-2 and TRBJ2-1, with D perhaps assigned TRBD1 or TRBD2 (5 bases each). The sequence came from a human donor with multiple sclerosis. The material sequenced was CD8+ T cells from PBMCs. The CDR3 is CASSFRIGANEQFF. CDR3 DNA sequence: TGTGCCAGCAGCTTCCGAATCGGGGCCAATGAGCAGTTCTTC.